What follows are 8 T cell receptor beta chains derived from one specimen sequenced in a study of OX40 agonist ivuxolimab in advanced cancers. Clones were sequenced by immunoSEQ multiplex PCR, and TCRdb holds only the in-frame ones, with some missing. The data hold 65,000 to 80,000 clones, with 91% observed a single time. The specimen comprised CD4+ or CD8+ T cells sorted from blood, sampled in a trial of the OX40 agonist ivuxolimab. The receptors come from an adult with an advanced solid tumor such as melanoma, head and neck, liver or kidney cancer.

The chain has TRBV27 and TRBJ2-5, with 8 bases matching TRBD1. V dropped 6 bases and J dropped 4; count of bases not matched to a gene: 4. This CDR3 spans 13 amino acids. The germline CDR1 and CDR2 sequences are MNHEY and SMNVEV (reference sequence). CDR3 DNA: TGTGCCAGCAGGGCTACAGGGGGAGAGACCCAGTACTTC. This translates into CASRATGGETQYF.

This chain joins TRBV5-1 and TRBJ2-2; no reliable D call. The germline CDR1 and CDR2 sequences are SGHRS and YFSETQ. The CDR3 sequence is 13 residues long. Trimming cost V 1 base and J 6 bases, with 7 bases left between them. CDR3 amino acids: CASSLQDSGELFF. The CDR3 DNA follows: TGCGCCAGCAGCTTGCAGGATTCCGGGGAGCTGTTTTTT. Using reference TRBV5-1 and TRBJ2-2 for the parts outside the CDR3, the full variable domain is KAGVTQTPRYLIKTRGQQVTLSCSPISGHRSVSWYQQTPGQGLQFLFEYFSETQRNKGNFPGRFSGRQFSNSRSEMNVSTLELGDSALYLCASSLQDSGELFFGEGSRLTVL.

The CDR3 loop reads CASSLLRTSGRGNEQFF. The DNA for the CDR3 is TGCGCCAGCAGCTTACTAAGGACTAGCGGGAGGGGCAATGAGCAGTTCTTC. The chain uses TRBV5-1 and TRBJ2-1; 15 bases are shared with TRBD2. J lost 6 bases, V lost 2 bases, and 6 bases had no gene match. Germline CDR1 SGHRS, CDR2 YFSETQ. The CDR3 is made up of 17 amino acids.

The chain is built from TRBV6-5 and TRBJ2-2; the D is unclear. The length of the CDR3 is 12 residues. V lost 8 bases and J lost 6, with 10 bases in between. Germline V gene data show CDR1 as MNHEY and CDR2 as SVGAGI. CDR3 sequence (DNA): TGTGCCAGCTTCCGGGTGGCCGGGGAGCTGTTTTTT. Encoded protein: CASFRVAGELFF.

The chain employs TRBV16 and TRBJ2-7; no clear D gene. V dropped 0 bases and J dropped 1 base, with 13 bases sitting between them. Germline loops: CDR1 KGHSY, CDR2 FQNENV. The CDR3 loop spans 16 amino acids. CDR3 nucleotide sequence: TGTGCCAGCAGCCAATCGGTTGTGGGCCCGTCCTACGAGCAGTACTTC. Translating it yields CASSQSVVGPSYEQYF.

The CDR3 spells CASSFGAEEKLFF. Here the CDR3 DNA reads TGCGCCAGCAGCTTTGGGGCCGAAGAAAAACTGTTTTTT. This rearrangement joins TRBV5-1 to TRBJ1-4, with D tentatively TRBD1 (5 bases). The CDR3 loop spans 13 amino acids. V lost 2 bases and J 8 bases, leaving 10 bases between the germline ends. Germline values: CDR1 SGHRS, CDR2 YFSETQ.

This chain joins TRBV11-2 and TRBJ1-4; 7 bases map to TRBD1. From germline, CDR1 is SGHAT and CDR2 FQNNGV. After removal of 4 bases from V and 8 bases from J, the junction contained 13 bases not matched to a gene. This CDR3 has 16 residues. CDR3 DNA: TGTGCCAGCAGCTCTCGGGGCGGGACAGTTAACGAAAAACTGTTTTTT. Residues: CASSSRGGTVNEKLFF.

Details on this clone: A read error may account for a junction end that differs from germline. V gene TRBV5-1 combines with J gene TRBJ2-4; perhaps TRBD2 as D (6 bases). This CDR3 has 15 residues. The germline V gene has CDR1 SGHRS and CDR2 YFSETQ. CDR3 sequence (DNA): TGCGCCAGCAGCACCGATTGGGCGGGGCCACTGGAATTTCACTTC. Translation: CASSTDWAGPLEFHF.